Following are 31 T cell receptor beta chains from one sample sequenced in a study of blood T cell repertoires in COVID-19. Sequenced by immunoSEQ multiplex PCR; TCRdb stores in-frame clones only, minus some. The table has 100,000 to 150,000 clones, over 75% seen once. Sequenced sample: peripheral blood. The source is a man between 45 and 60 years old with acute or convalescent COVID-19.

The chain carries TRBV5-4 and TRBJ2-5, with 13 bases lining up with TRBD2. The ends lost 4 bases at V and 2 bases at J; junction bases unmatched: 8. Germline V gene lookup returns CDR1 SGHNT and CDR2 YYREEE (reference sequence). This CDR3 spans 17 amino acids. The CDR3, as DNA: TGTGCCAGCAGCAGCAGCCCACTAGCGGGAGGGCAAGAGACCCAGTACTTC. Encoded protein: CASSSSPLAGGQETQYF.

The genes are TRBV9 and TRBJ1-4; 7 nucleotides align to TRBD1. V trimming: 4 bases; J trimming: 7 bases; junction bases outside the gene matches: 10. Germline CDR1 and CDR2: SGDLS and YYNGEE. This CDR3 has 15 amino acids. The CDR3 nucleotides are TGTGCCAGCAGCCCCAGGGGGGATTGGGTTGAAAAACTGTTTTTT. Amino acid sequence: CASSPRGDWVEKLFF.

This chain connects TRBV6-5 to TRBJ1-6; TRBD1 might be the D (6 bases). V lost 2 bases and J lost 9, with 14 bases in between. This CDR3 contains 15 residues. Germline V gives CDR1 MNHEY, CDR2 SVGAGI. CDR3 nucleotide sequence: TGTGCCAGCAGTTACCGGTCAGGGGCTGGTTCACCCCTCCACTTT. Translation gives CASSYRSGAGSPLHF.

This clone was picked up one time. The genes are TRBV10-1 and TRBJ2-1; 10 nucleotides line up with TRBD2. With V trimmed by 0 bases and J by 8 bases, 7 bases remained unmatched. The CDR3 extends over 16 amino acids. Germline V gene data show CDR1 as WNHNN and CDR2 as SYGVQD (reference sequence). The CDR3 DNA reads as TGCGCCAGCAGTGAGTCCCTTAGCGGGAGGACCCATGAGCAGTTCTTC. Protein product: CASSESLSGRTHEQFF.

This chain links TRBV19 with TRBJ2-3; D gene uncertain. From germline, CDR1 is LNHDA and CDR2 SQIVND (reference sequence). The CDR3 spans 11 residues. V gave up 5 bases and J gave up 4 bases, with 4 bases separating them. CDR3 loop: CASSLADTQYF. DNA of the CDR3: TGTGCCAGTAGTCTCGCAGATACGCAGTATTTT.

This sequence joins TRBV6-4 and TRBJ2-1; D might be TRBD2 (6 bases). The CDR3 runs to 15 residues. Trimming stripped 2 bases from V and 0 bases from J, with 8 bases between. Per germline, CDR1 MRHNA and CDR2 SNTAGT. CDR3 DNA: TGTGCCAGCAGTGACGGAGGGGTCTCCTACAATGAGCAGTTCTTC. It specifies CASSDGGVSYNEQFF.

J is TRBJ2-7 and V is TRBV11-3; TRBD2 agrees at 8 bases. The CDR3 is made up of 16 amino acids. V shed 8 bases and J 0 bases; nucleotides not matched to a gene: 12. Looked up from germline, CDR1 is SGHNT and CDR2 is YENEEA. CDR3 region: CASRINSGISSYEQYF. The CDR3 coding sequence is TGTGCCAGCCGGATCAATAGCGGGATCAGCTCCTACGAGCAGTACTTC. The variable domain in full, completed from reference TRBV11-3 and TRBJ2-7, reads EAGVVQSPRYKIIEKKQPVAFWCNPISGHNTLYWYLQNLGQGPELLIRYENEEAVDDSQLPKDRFSAERLKGVDSTLKIQPAELGDSAVYLCASRINSGISSYEQYFGPGTRLTVT.

This clone occurred once. The chain employs TRBV3-1 (or the pseudogene TRBV3-2) and TRBJ1-2, with D uncertain. V was pared by 2 bases and J by 10 bases, with 17 bases between. CDR1 and CDR2 (germline): LGHDT, YNNKEL (reference sequence). This CDR3 region has 14 residues. The DNA of the CDR3 is TGTGCCAGCAGCCAAATACGGGGAAAGCTAGACTACACCTTC. Translation gives CASSQIRGKLDYTF.

This clone was found once. V is TRBV6-5 and J is TRBJ2-5, with D perhaps TRBD2 (6 bases). Germline CDR1 MNHEY, CDR2 SVGAGI. The ends were cut back, 5 bases at V and 6 bases at J, with 13 bases in the middle. The CDR3 extends over 13 amino acids. CDR3 residues: CASSPGLRKTQYF. CDR3 DNA sequence: TGTGCCAGCAGTCCCGGACTAAGGAAGACCCAGTACTTC.

The V gene is TRBV5-1, the J gene TRBJ1-1; tentatively, D is TRBD1 (5 bases). CDR1 and CDR2 from the germline V gene are SGHRS and YFSETQ. The CDR3 spans 14 residues. Trimming removed 4 bases from V and 2 bases from J, with 12 bases in between. For the CDR3, the DNA is TGCGCCAGCAGCGGGGACGGGGGTAACACTGAAGCTTTCTTT. This sequence encodes CASSGDGGNTEAFF.

V and J are TRBV5-5 and TRBJ2-1; 7 bases line up with TRBD2. V shed 4 bases and J 2 bases; nucleotides not matched to a gene: 6. Germline CDR1 is SGHKS and CDR2 is YYEKEE (reference sequence). This CDR3 is built from 15 residues. CDR3 amino acids: CASSPTSTTYNEQFF. CDR3 nucleotide sequence: TGTGCCAGCAGCCCGACTAGCACAACCTACAATGAGCAGTTCTTC.

The chain links TRBV24-1 to TRBJ2-3; TRBD2 agrees at 11 bases. V gave up 3 bases and J gave up 2 bases; unmatched junction bases: 6. Germline CDR1 KGHDR, CDR2 SFDVKD. CDR3 length: 17 amino acids. The CDR3 nucleotides read TGTGCCACCAGTGATCCGGGACTAGCGGCCGCCACAGATACGCAGTATTTT. It yields the protein CATSDPGLAAATDTQYF.

V gene TRBV9 combines with J gene TRBJ1-1; 7 nucleotides match TRBD1. The CDR3 length is 13 residues. Germline trimming cut 0 bases from V and 7 bases from J; bases unmatched to any gene: 3. Per the germline V gene, CDR1 is SGDLS and CDR2 is YYNGEE. The CDR3 bases are TGTGCCAGCAGCGTAGTAAGGGGGCGTGAAGCTTTCTTT. It translates to CASSVVRGREAFF.

The V and J genes are TRBV5-1 and TRBJ1-1, with D tentatively TRBD1 (6 bases). Germline V CDR1 and CDR2: SGHRS, YFSETQ. This CDR3 has 14 residues. Between the trimmed V and J ends, which lost 4 bases and 0 bases, there was a span of 10 bases. CDR3 DNA sequence: TGCGCCAGCAGCCGACAGGACCTGAACACTGAAGCTTTCTTT. It specifies CASSRQDLNTEAFF. Based on the CDR3 plus reference TRBV5-1 and TRBJ1-1, the full variable domain is KAGVTQTPRYLIKTRGQQVTLSCSPISGHRSVSWYQQTPGQGLQFLFEYFSETQRNKGNFPGRFSGRQFSNSRSEMNVSTLELGDSALYLCASSRQDLNTEAFFGQGTRLTVV.

The rearrangement joins TRBV19 to TRBJ2-7, with 9 nucleotides matching TRBD1. In germline, CDR1 is LNHDA, CDR2 SQIVND (reference sequence). J lost 4 bases, V lost 9 bases, and 13 bases had no gene match. The CDR3 totals 15 residues. CDR3 nucleotide sequence: TGTGCCAGCAAATACTCCGGGACAGGGAGATACGAGCAGTACTTC. This codes for CASKYSGTGRYEQYF.

The chain has TRBV11-2 and TRBJ1-2, with D perhaps matching TRBD1 (6 bases). Deletions cut 6 bases from V and 5 bases from J, with 16 bases between. CDR1 and CDR2 (germline): SGHAT, FQNNGV. CDR3 length: 14 residues. CDR3 nucleotides: TGTGCCAGCAGACCCGGGGGGGGCCCTTATGGCTACACCTTC. Encoded protein: CASRPGGGPYGYTF. The full variable domain, with the rest looked up from reference TRBV11-2 and TRBJ1-2, is EAGVAQSPRYKIIEKRQSVAFWCNPISGHATLYWYQQILGQGPKLLIQFQNNGVVDDSQLPKDRFSAERLKGVDSTLKIQPAKLEDSAVYLCASRPGGGPYGYTFGSGTRLTVV.

The chain is built from TRBV6-5 and TRBJ2-7; D is ambiguous. This CDR3 contains 11 residues. Germline values: CDR1 MNHEY, CDR2 SVGAGI. Trimming took 6 bases from V and 6 from J, leaving 9 bases between them. As DNA, the CDR3 is TGTGCCAGCAGGGAGTTGGGCGAGCAGTACTTC. As protein: CASRELGEQYF.

This chain connects TRBV15 to TRBJ2-7; 9 nucleotides align to TRBD1. Germline V CDR1 and CDR2: LNHNV, YYDKDF (reference sequence). The CDR3 runs 15 residues. V lost 1 base and J lost 0; bases outside the gene matches: 1. Here the CDR3 reads CATSRAGQGSYEQYF. As DNA, the CDR3 is TGTGCCACCAGCAGAGCGGGACAGGGCTCCTACGAGCAGTACTTC.

The rearrangement links TRBV10-3 to TRBJ2-3, with TRBD1 matching over 7 bases. CDR1 and CDR2 (germline): ENHRY, SYGVKD. This CDR3 region has 15 residues. The V and J ends lost 0 bases and 0 bases, in that order; junction bases with no gene match: 0. CDR3 coding DNA: TGTGCCATCAGTGAGTCGGACAGGAGCACAGATACGCAGTATTTT. Protein: CAISESDRSTDTQYF.

The V call is TRBV2, the J call TRBJ1-1, with D possibly TRBD1 on 6 matching bases. The germline gives CDR1 SNHLY, CDR2 FYNNEI. V lost 8 bases and J 1 base, leaving 17 bases between the germline ends. The CDR3 covers 15 residues. CDR3: CASGAQGIRNTEAFF. The CDR3 bases are TGTGCCAGCGGAGCACAGGGAATAAGGAACACTGAAGCTTTCTTT.

The chain employs TRBV7-9 and TRBJ1-5, with D possibly matching TRBD1 (6 bases). Germline V gives CDR1 SEHNR, CDR2 FQNEAQ (reference sequence). The V gene lost 5 bases and the J gene lost 6 bases, with 20 bases spanning the gap. The CDR3 length is 16 residues. CDR3 loop: CASSRTTGRVTQPQHF. The CDR3 nucleotides are TGTGCCAGCAGCAGAACAACAGGGAGAGTAACTCAGCCCCAGCATTTT.

The V gene is TRBV4-3, the J gene TRBJ1-5; D possibly corresponds to TRBD1 (6 bases). The CDR3 loop spans 16 amino acids. Trimming took 0 bases from V and 2 from J, leaving 11 bases between them. Germline V CDR1 and CDR2: LGHNA, YSLEER. The CDR3 DNA follows: TGCGCCAGCAGCCAAGATTACCAGGGGCGCAATCAGCCCCAGCATTTT. It translates to CASSQDYQGRNQPQHF.

The chain uses TRBV11-3 and TRBJ2-5, with D possibly TRBD2 on 6 matching bases. This CDR3 comprises 17 residues. With 5 bases removed from V and 5 bases from J, the gap between germline ends came to 24 bases. CDR1 and CDR2 (germline): SGHNT, YENEEA. The CDR3: CASSHGERARRSETQYF. The CDR3, as DNA: TGTGCCAGCAGCCATGGCGAGCGGGCACGGCGGAGTGAGACCCAGTACTTC.

DNA for the CDR3: TGTGCCAGCAGCCTAGACACGGGGGGCAATCAGCCCCAGCATTTT. Protein: CASSLDTGGNQPQHF. The chain joins TRBV3-1 (or the pseudogene TRBV3-2) to TRBJ1-5; D perhaps matches TRBD1 (5 bases). The CDR3 covers 15 residues. In germline, CDR1 is LGHDT, CDR2 YNNKEL (reference sequence). V was clipped by 4 bases and J by 2 bases, with 12 bases between them.

J is TRBJ1-3 and V is TRBV5-4; weak D call: TRBD1 (6 bases). Germline lookup yields CDR1 SGHNT and CDR2 YYREEE (reference sequence). Trimming removed 4 bases at V and 4 bases at J, with 9 bases between. The CDR3 covers 13 residues. The CDR3 is CASSQGQGNTIYF. The CDR3 DNA reads TGTGCCAGCAGCCAAGGACAGGGAAACACCATATATTTT.

The V gene is TRBV6-5, the J gene TRBJ2-7, with 10 bases matching TRBD1. The trim removed 9 bases at V and 5 bases at J, leaving 10 bases unmatched. CDR1 and CDR2 from the germline V gene are MNHEY and SVGAGI. CDR3 size: 14 residues. The CDR3, as DNA: TGTGCCAGGCACCCCGGGACAGGGGAGGACGAGCAGTACTTC. As protein: CARHPGTGEDEQYF.

The chain joins TRBV1 to TRBJ2-7; the table's TRBD2 call for D was not verified on the DNA. TRBV1 is designated a pseudogene. The CDR3 is 15 amino acids. CDR3: CTSSQGTSDPWEQYF. The CDR3 coding sequence is TGCACCAGCAGCCAAGGGACTAGCGATCCTTGGGAGCAGTACTTC.

The chain uses TRBV11-2 and TRBJ2-1; 7 bases align to TRBD2. Germline trimming cut 6 bases from V and 9 bases from J; bases unmatched to any gene: 11. Germline assignment: CDR1 SGHAT and CDR2 FQNNGV. The CDR3 runs to 14 residues. The CDR3 DNA reads as TGTGCCAGCAGAAATCCGGGGGGATCCACTGAGCAGTTCTTC. It is translated as CASRNPGGSTEQFF.

The chain carries TRBV7-7 and TRBJ1-2, with D tentatively TRBD1 (6 bases). This CDR3 has 15 amino acids. Trimming stripped 2 bases from V and 3 bases from J, with 13 bases between. Germline assignment: CDR1 SSHAT and CDR2 FNYEAQ (reference sequence). CDR3: CASSLWGGAHYGYTF. CDR3 bases: TGTGCCAGCAGCTTATGGGGGGGGGCCCACTATGGCTACACCTTC. The whole variable domain, filled in from reference TRBV7-7 and TRBJ1-2, reads GAGVSQSPRYKVTKRGQDVTLRCDPISSHATLYWYQQALGQGPEFLTYFNYEAQPDKSGLPSDRFSAERPEGSISTLTIQRTEQRDSAMYRCASSLWGGAHYGYTFGSGTRLTVV.

The chain employs TRBV4-3 and TRBJ2-1; 7 bases are a match to TRBD2. The CDR3 consists of 15 residues. In germline, CDR1 is LGHNA, CDR2 YSLEER. J lost 5 bases, V lost 0 bases, and 4 bases had no gene match. The CDR3 region is CASSQEGLADNEQFF. CDR3 nucleotides: TGCGCCAGCAGCCAAGAAGGTCTAGCGGACAATGAGCAGTTCTTC.

Written as DNA, the CDR3 is TGTGCCAGCAGCGTAGATACTAGCGCCATCCAAGAGACCCAGTACTTC. Encoded protein: CASSVDTSAIQETQYF. The chain combines TRBV9 with TRBJ2-5, with 7 bases identical to TRBD2. Germline-derived CDR1 and CDR2 are SGDLS and YYNGEE. V lost 0 bases to trimming and J lost 1 base; unmatched junction nucleotides: 6. The CDR3 runs to 16 residues.